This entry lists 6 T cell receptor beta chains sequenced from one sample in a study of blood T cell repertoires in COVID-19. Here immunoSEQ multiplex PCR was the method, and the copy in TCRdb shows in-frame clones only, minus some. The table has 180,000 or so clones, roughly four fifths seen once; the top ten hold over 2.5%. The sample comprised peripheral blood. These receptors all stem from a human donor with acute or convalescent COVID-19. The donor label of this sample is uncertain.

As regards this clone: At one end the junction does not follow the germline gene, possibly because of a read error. The CDR3 nucleotides read TGTGCCAGCAGTGAAGTACTGACAGGGCTTGGCTCGATCTTC. It yields the protein CASSEVLTGLGSIF. This rearrangement joins TRBV6-1 to TRBJ2-1; 7 bases are shared with TRBD1. Germline CDR1 MNHNS, CDR2 SASEGT. The CDR3 is made up of 14 amino acids.

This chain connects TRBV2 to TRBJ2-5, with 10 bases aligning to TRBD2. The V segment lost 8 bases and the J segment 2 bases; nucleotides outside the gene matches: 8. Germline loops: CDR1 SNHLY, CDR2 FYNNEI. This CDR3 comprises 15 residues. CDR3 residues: CASPPSGGKQETQYF. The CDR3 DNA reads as TGTGCCAGCCCCCCTAGCGGGGGAAAACAAGAGACCCAGTACTTC.

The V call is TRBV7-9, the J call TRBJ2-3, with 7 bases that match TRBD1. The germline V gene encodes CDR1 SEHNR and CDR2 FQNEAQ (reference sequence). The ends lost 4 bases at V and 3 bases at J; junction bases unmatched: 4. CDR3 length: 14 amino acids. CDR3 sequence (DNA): TGTGCCAGCAGCTCCCAGGGGGAGACAGATACGCAGTATTTT. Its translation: CASSSQGETDTQYF.

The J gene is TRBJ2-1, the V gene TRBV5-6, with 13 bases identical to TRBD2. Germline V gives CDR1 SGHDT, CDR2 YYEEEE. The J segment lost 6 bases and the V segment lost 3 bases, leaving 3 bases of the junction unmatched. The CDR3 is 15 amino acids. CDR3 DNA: TGTGCCAGCAGCTGGGGACTAGCGGGGAGCAATGAGCAGTTCTTC. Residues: CASSWGLAGSNEQFF.

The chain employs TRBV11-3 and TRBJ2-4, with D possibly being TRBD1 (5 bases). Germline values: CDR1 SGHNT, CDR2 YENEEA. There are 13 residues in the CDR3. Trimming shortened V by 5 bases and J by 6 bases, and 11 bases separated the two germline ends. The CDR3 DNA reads TGTGCCAGCAGCCCAGGCCAGGGAAACATTCAGTACTTC. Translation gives CASSPGQGNIQYF.

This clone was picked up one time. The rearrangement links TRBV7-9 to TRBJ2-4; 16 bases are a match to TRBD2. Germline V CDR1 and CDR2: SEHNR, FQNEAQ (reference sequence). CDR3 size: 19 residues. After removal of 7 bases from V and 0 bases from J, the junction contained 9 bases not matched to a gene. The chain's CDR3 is CASTGTSGGAVGAKNIQYF. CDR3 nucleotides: TGTGCCAGCACCGGGACTAGCGGGGGGGCCGTTGGAGCCAAAAACATTCAGTACTTC. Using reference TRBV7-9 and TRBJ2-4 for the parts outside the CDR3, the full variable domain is DTGVSQNPRHKITKRGQNVTFRCDPISEHNRLYWYRQTLGQGPEFLTYFQNEAQLEKSRLLSDRFSAERPKGSFSTLEIQRTEQGDSAMYLCASTGTSGGAVGAKNIQYFGAGTRLSVL.